This T cell receptor beta chain originates from a study of cytomegalovirus exposure and HLA in healthy donors. This clone has just a few counts. The antigen remains undetermined. The PCR ran on 60 Vbeta and 13 Jbeta primers. Generated by immunoSEQ multiplex PCR, the TCRdb table keeps only in-frame clones and is missing some. The sample lists approximately 190,000 clones, roughly 80% occurring once. The length of the CDR3 is 16 residues. The germline V gene has CDR1 MNHEY and CDR2 SVGAGI. J gave up 7 bases and V 0 bases, and 4 bases lay outside the gene matches. General study points: The study labeled approximately 150 TCR beta chains cytomegalovirus-associated.

This sequence originates from a man aged 40-49 years in good health and CMV-seropositive. The chain joins TRBV6-5 to TRBJ1-6; 9 nucleotides align to TRBD1. The sample taken for sequencing was PBMCs. CDR3 amino acids: CASSYSFTGGNSPLHF. The CDR3 DNA reads as TGTGCCAGCAGTTACTCCTTTACAGGGGGCAATTCACCCCTCCACTTT.